This TCR beta chain was obtained from a study of beta chain features in type 1 diabetes. With regard to this clone: Its antigen is as yet unknown.

The study's findings and limits: Significant though moderate, a shortening of TCRB CDR3s appeared in all four CD4+ subsets of Type 1 diabetes patients. Cells expressing TCR highly could be over-represented by cDNA sequencing. In the patient group, naive, central memory and Treg TCRB repertoires seemed more alike than in the healthy donor group.

V lost 3 bases and J 2 bases, leaving 16 bases between the germline ends. CDR1 is MGHDK and CDR2 is SYGVNS in the germline V gene. CDR3 length equals 16 residues. Expressed TCRB transcripts were sequenced after all isolated RNA was converted to cDNA. Around 3.7 million reads was the average for naive, central memory and regulatory T cell samples. Clones were read by immunoSEQ multiplex PCR, and TCRdb kept only the in-frame ones, dropping some. The profile shows more than 250,000 clones, 24% of them singletons. The sample consisted of naive CD4+ T cells from blood. This TCR came from a woman aged 25-40 years with type 1 diabetes. V and J are TRBV25-1 and TRBJ1-2; D gene uncertain. This CDR3 is CASSDTIGFPNYGYTF. Written as DNA, the CDR3 is TGTGCCAGCAGTGACACCATCGGTTTCCCCAACTATGGCTACACCTTC.